This T cell receptor (beta chain) is drawn from a study of blood T cells in healthy people across ages. The germline V and J ends were trimmed by 5 bases and 4 bases, with 20 bases remaining between them. Germline CDR1 SGHAT, CDR2 FQDESV (reference sequence). The CDR3 contains 16 residues. Sample-barcoded 5' priming and a J-beta primer mix drove a second PCR of roughly 6 to 12 cycles. Every molecule of cDNA carried a tag from a template-switch adaptor with 12 random nucleotides. TCRdb processed the 5' RACE reads anew with MiXCR; each CDR3 protein has one entry. This table holds about 750,000 distinct CDR3 sequences, about 53% found once.

The TCR sequence derives from a man at least 80 years old in good health. The V and J genes are TRBV11-1 and TRBJ1-1, with unresolved D. Material: blood. Written as DNA, the CDR3 is TGTGCCAGCAGCCTGACCCAGGTGGTCAGTGCCACTGAAGCTTTCTTT. It yields the protein CASSLTQVVSATEAFF.